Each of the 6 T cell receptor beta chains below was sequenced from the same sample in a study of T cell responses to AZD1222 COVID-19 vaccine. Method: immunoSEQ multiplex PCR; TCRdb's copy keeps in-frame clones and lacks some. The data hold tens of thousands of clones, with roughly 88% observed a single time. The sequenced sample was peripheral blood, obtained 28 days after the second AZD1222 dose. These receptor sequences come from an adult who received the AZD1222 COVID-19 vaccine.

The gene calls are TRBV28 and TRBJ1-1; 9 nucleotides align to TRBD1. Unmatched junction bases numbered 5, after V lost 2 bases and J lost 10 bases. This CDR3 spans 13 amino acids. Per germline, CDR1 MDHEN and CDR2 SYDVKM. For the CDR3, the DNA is TGTGCCAGCAGTTTAAGTAGGACAGGGGCAGCTTTCTTT. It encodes CASSLSRTGAAFF.

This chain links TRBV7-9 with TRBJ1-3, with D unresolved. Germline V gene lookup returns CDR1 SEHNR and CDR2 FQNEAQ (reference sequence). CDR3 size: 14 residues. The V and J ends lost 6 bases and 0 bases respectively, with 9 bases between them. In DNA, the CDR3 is TGTGCCAGCAGTAGAGAGAGCTCTGGAAACACCATATATTTT. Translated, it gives CASSRESSGNTIYF.

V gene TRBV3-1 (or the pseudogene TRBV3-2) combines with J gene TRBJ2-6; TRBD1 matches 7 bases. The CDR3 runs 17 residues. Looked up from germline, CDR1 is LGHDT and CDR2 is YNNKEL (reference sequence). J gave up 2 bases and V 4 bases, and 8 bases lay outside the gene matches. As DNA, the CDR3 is TGTGCCAGCAGCCCGTCACCGACAGGGACTGGGGCCAACGTCCTGACTTTC. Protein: CASSPSPTGTGANVLTF.

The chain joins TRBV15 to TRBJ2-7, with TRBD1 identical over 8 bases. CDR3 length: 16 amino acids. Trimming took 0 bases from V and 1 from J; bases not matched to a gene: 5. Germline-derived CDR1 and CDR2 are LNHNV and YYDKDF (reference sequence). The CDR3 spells CATSRDRTGLSYEQYF. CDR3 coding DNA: TGTGCCACCAGCAGAGATCGGACAGGGTTATCCTACGAGCAGTACTTC.

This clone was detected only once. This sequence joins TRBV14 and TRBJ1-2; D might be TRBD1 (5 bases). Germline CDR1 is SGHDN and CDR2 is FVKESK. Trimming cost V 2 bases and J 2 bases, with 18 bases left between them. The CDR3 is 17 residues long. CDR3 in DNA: TGTGCCAGCAGCCAACTTAACCGACAGATTCCAAACTATGGCTACACCTTC. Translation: CASSQLNRQIPNYGYTF.

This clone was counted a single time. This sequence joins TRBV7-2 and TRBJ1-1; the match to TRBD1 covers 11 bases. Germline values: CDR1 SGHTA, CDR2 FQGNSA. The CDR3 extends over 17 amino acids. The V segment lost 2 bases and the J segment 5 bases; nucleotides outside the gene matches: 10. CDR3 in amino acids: CASSLLGTGGRGTEAFF. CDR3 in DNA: TGTGCCAGCAGCTTACTTGGGACAGGGGGGCGAGGGACTGAAGCTTTCTTT.